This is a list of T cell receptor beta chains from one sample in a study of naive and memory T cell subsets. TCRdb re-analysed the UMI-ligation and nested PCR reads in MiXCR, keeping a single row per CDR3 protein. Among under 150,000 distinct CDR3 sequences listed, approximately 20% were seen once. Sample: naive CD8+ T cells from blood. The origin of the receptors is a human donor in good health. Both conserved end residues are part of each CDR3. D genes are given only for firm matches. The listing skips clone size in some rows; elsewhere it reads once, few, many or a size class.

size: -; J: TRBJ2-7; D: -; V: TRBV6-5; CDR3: CASSYSYRGGEQYF; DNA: TGTGCCAGCAGTTACTCCTACAGGGGAGGCGAGCAGTACTTC
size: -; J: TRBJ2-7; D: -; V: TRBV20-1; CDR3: CSASQGDAYEQYF; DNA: TGCAGTGCCTCTCAGGGAGATGCCTACGAGCAGTACTTC
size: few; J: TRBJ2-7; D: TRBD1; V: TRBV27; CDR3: CASSSGQPLQYF; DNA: TGTGCCAGCAGCTCGGGACAGCCTCTGCAGTACTTC
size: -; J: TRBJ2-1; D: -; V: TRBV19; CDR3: CASSMLAGGNEQFF; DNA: TGTGCCAGTAGTATGTTGGCAGGGGGGAATGAGCAGTTCTTC
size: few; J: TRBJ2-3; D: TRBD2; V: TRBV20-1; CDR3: CSATLAANTDTQYF; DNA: TGCAGTGCCACTCTAGCGGCTAACACAGATACGCAGTATTTT
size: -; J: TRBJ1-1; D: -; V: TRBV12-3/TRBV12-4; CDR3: CASSPGTSPGSTEAFF; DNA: TGTGCCAGCAGTCCCGGGACATCCCCGGGGAGCACTGAAGCTTTCTTT
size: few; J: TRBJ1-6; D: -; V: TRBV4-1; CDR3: CASSPKDSSDIYNSPLHF; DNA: TGCGCCAGCAGCCCTAAGGACAGCTCGGATATCTATAATTCACCCCTCCACTTT
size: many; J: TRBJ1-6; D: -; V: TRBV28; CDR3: CASSSIGRDIGSPLHF; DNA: TGTGCCAGCAGTTCTATAGGTCGGGACATAGGGTCACCCCTCCACTTT
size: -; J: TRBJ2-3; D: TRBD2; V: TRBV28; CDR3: CASSFRASGSTDTQYF; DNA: TGTGCCAGCAGTTTCAGGGCTAGCGGGAGTACAGATACGCAGTATTTT
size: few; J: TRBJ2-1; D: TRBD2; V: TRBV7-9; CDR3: CASPRLAGAPDEQFF; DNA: TGTGCCAGCCCACGGCTAGCGGGAGCCCCGGATGAGCAGTTCTTC
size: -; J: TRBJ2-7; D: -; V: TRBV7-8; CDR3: CASSPDTGASATEQYF; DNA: TGTGCCAGCAGCCCCGATACCGGGGCCTCCGCTACCGAGCAGTACTTC
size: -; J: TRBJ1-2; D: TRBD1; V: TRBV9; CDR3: CASSVGTGDGYTF; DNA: TGTGCCAGCAGCGTAGGGACAGGCGATGGCTACACCTTC
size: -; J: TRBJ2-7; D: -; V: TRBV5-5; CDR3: CASSFPGTSEQYF; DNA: TGTGCCAGCAGCTTCCCCGGGACATCCGAGCAGTACTTC
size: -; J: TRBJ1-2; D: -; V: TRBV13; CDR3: CASSGGSGGYTF; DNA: TGTGCCAGCAGCGGAGGGTCGGGAGGCTACACCTTC
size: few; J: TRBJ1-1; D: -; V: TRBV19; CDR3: CASNLNPNTEAFF; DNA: TGTGCCAGTAACCTTAACCCGAACACTGAAGCTTTCTTT
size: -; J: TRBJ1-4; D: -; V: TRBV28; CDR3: CASSTRLSAVEKLFF; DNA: TGTGCCAGCAGTACGCGCCTAAGTGCGGTTGAAAAACTGTTTTTT
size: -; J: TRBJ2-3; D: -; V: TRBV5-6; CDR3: CASSLITGVSTDTQYF; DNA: TGTGCCAGCAGCTTAATTACAGGTGTTAGCACAGATACGCAGTATTTT
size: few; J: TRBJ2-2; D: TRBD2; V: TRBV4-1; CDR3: CASSQLAGEYTGELFF; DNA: TGCGCCAGCAGCCAACTAGCGGGAGAATACACCGGGGAGCTGTTTTTT
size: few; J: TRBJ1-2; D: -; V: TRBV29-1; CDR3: CSVIADPNYGYTF; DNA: TGCAGCGTTATCGCAGATCCTAACTATGGCTACACCTTC